The 9 T cell receptor beta chains in this list originate from one sample, sequenced in a study of CD8 T cells in Susac syndrome (dated by TCRdb to about 2019). Libraries came from the immunoSEQ multiplex PCR assay. RNA was extracted with the RNeasy kit and about 0.5 to 1 ug was reverse transcribed using random hexamers. In-frame beta chains were kept once TCRdb had trimmed the public reads at Q25 with fastp and called clones with MiXCR. Every entry covers one CDR3 protein and lists the most common genes and DNA from its rows. Counted in this sample were some 180,000 distinct CDR3 sequences; around 94% of them appeared once. Of the sample, 0.095% to 0.1% falls within the top ten clones. The sample consisted of CD4+ T cells from PBMCs. The receptors shown here come from a human donor with Susac syndrome.

The J gene is TRBJ2-3, the V gene TRBV7-2, with D perhaps matching TRBD1 (6 bases). Germline CDR1 reads SGHTA; CDR2 reads FQGNSA. V was cut by 4 bases and J by 6 bases, with 20 bases left in between. This CDR3 has 16 residues. CDR3 residues: CASSWDTDFRVDTQYF. In DNA, the CDR3 is TGTGCCAGCAGCTGGGACACGGACTTTCGCGTGGATACGCAGTATTTT.

This sequence joins TRBV30 and TRBJ2-3; no reliable D call. The CDR3 totals 15 residues. V dropped 0 bases and J dropped 3 bases, with 13 bases sitting between them. Germline V gene data show CDR1 as GTSNPN and CDR2 as SVGIG (reference sequence). The CDR3 bases are TGTGCCTGGAGTGTTGGATTAGCTGTTACAGATACGCAGTATTTT. This encodes CAWSVGLAVTDTQYF.

The CDR3 spells CASSTGTGEETQYF. In DNA, the CDR3 is TGCGCCAGCAGCACCGGGACAGGGGAAGAGACCCAGTACTTC. The chain has TRBV5-1 and TRBJ2-5, with 10 bases identical to TRBD1. CDR3 length equals 14 residues. The trim removed 4 bases at V and 3 bases at J, leaving 3 bases unmatched. CDR1 SGHRS and CDR2 YFSETQ come from the germline V gene.

J is TRBJ2-4 and V is TRBV2; no definite D call. Deletions cut 5 bases from V and 1 base from J, with 18 bases between. Looked up from germline, CDR1 is SNHLY and CDR2 is FYNNEI. The CDR3 covers 17 residues. As DNA, the CDR3 is TGTGCCAGCAGTCGCGGATTGGACGTAAGGGCCAAAAACATTCAGTACTTC. This translates into CASSRGLDVRAKNIQYF.

V gene TRBV19 combines with J gene TRBJ2-4; 7 bases are a match to TRBD2. With V trimmed by 3 bases and J by 6 bases, 5 bases remained unmatched. CDR3 length: 14 residues. Germline V gene sequence: CDR1 LNHDA, CDR2 SQIVND (reference sequence). The CDR3 spells CASSISGGGNIQYF. The CDR3 DNA is TGTGCCAGTAGTATCTCGGGAGGAGGAAACATTCAGTACTTC. Together with reference TRBV19 and TRBJ2-4, the CDR3 gives the full variable domain: DGGITQSPKYLFRKEGQNVTLSCEQNLNHDAMYWYRQDPGQGLRLIYYSQIVNDFQKGDIAEGYSVSREKKESFPLTVTSAQKNPTAFYLCASSISGGGNIQYFGAGTRLSVL.

V usage is TRBV19 and J usage is TRBJ2-4, with 10 bases lining up with TRBD2. Germline CDR1 LNHDA, CDR2 SQIVND (reference sequence). Trimming took 4 bases from V and 5 from J; bases not matched to a gene: 5. This CDR3 is 15 amino acids long. Here the CDR3 reads CASSKREGPENIQYF. CDR3 sequence (DNA): TGTGCCAGTAGTAAGCGGGAGGGCCCGGAAAACATTCAGTACTTC.

The CDR3 DNA reads TGTGCCAGCAGCTTAGCTAGCGGGAGAGAGACCCAGTACTTC. Encoded protein: CASSLASGRETQYF. V and J are TRBV7-2 and TRBJ2-5; 9 bases align to TRBD2. V was pared by 0 bases and J by 4 bases, with 0 bases of the junction left unmatched. CDR3 size: 14 residues. Germline assignment: CDR1 SGHTA and CDR2 FQGNSA.

The V gene is TRBV20-1, the J gene TRBJ2-5; TRBD1 aligns across 7 bases. V was pared by 1 base and J by 2 bases, with 4 bases of the junction left unmatched. Germline values: CDR1 DFQATT, CDR2 SNEGSKA (reference sequence). The CDR3 consists of 14 residues. The CDR3 here is CSARAGQLQETQYF. CDR3 coding DNA: TGCAGTGCTAGAGCGGGACAGCTTCAAGAGACCCAGTACTTC.

This clonotype has a single count. This rearrangement joins TRBV11-2 to TRBJ2-1; no definite D call. Germline-derived CDR1 and CDR2 are SGHAT and FQNNGV. The V end lost 5 bases, the J end lost 0 bases, and 17 bases lay between the germline ends. The CDR3 is 17 residues long. CDR3 loop: CASSPWLTSTSYNEQFF. The DNA of the CDR3 is TGTGCCAGCAGCCCTTGGTTAACATCGACCTCCTACAATGAGCAGTTCTTC.